This is a list of T cell receptor beta chains from one sample in a study of response to subunit inactivated influenza vaccine. MiXCR was run by TCRdb on the RT-PCR reads, yielding one entry per CDR3 protein. The sample lists over 650,000 distinct CDR3 sequences; approximately 17% were seen once. The material sequenced was PBMCs from blood, taken approximately 5 days after vaccination. The source of these receptors is a man aged 45-65 years who received an inactivated influenza vaccine. CDR3s include the opening cysteine and the closing phenylalanine or tryptophan. The D gene is left open where the match is weak. Size tells how often a clone was seen (once, few, many) or the class of an expanded clone, and some rows leave it out.

j_call v_call clone_size d_call cdr3_nt cdr3_aa
TRBJ2-6 TRBV5-1 NA TRBD1 TGCGCCAGCAGCCAAGGACAGGGGGCAGGTGGGGCCAACGTCCTGACTTTC CASSQGQGAGGANVLTF
TRBJ1-3 TRBV12-3/TRBV12-4 few TRBD1 TGTGCCAGCAGTCGTGCAGACAGGGTGAGAGGAAACACCATATATTTT CASSRADRVRGNTIYF
TRBJ2-1 TRBV5-1 many NA TGCGCCAGCAGCTTAGGTGTAGTCGATGAGCAGTTCTTC CASSLGVVDEQFF
TRBJ2-3 TRBV11-2 NA TRBD2 TGTGCCAGCAGCTTCGCAGCGGGGGGGGATACGCAGTATTTT CASSFAAGGDTQYF
TRBJ2-1 TRBV7-9 few NA TGTGCCAGCAGCCCCCCCGAAGGAGCGGGTAATGATGAGCAGTTCTTC CASSPPEGAGNDEQFF
TRBJ2-1 TRBV29-1 few NA TGCAGCGTTGATAGTGGGGCCAGCCGTCGCTCGATTTTCAATGAGCAGTTCTTC CSVDSGASRRSIFNEQFF
TRBJ2-1 TRBV6-5 NA NA TGTGCCAGCAGTTACTCGGGACTAGCGACAGGGGGGCAGTTCTTC CASSYSGLATGGQFF
TRBJ1-2 TRBV29-1 NA TRBD1 TGCAGCGTGGGTGAGGGCGGACAGGGGGCTGTTGGCTACACCTTC CSVGEGGQGAVGYTF
TRBJ2-1 TRBV28 NA TRBD2 TGTGCCAGCAGGGGACTAGCGGGGGTAAGAAGCTCCTACAATGAGCAGTTCTTC CASRGLAGVRSSYNEQFF
TRBJ2-7 TRBV5-1 many NA TGCGCCAGCAGCGGTAGAAGGGAGCAGTACTTC CASSGRREQYF
TRBJ2-3 TRBV12-3/TRBV12-4 many TRBD2 TGTGCCAGCAGTCTAGCGGGGCGGGCAGATACGCAGTATTTT CASSLAGRADTQYF
TRBJ2-4 TRBV4-3 NA TRBD1 TGCGCCAGCAGCCGCGATAGACAGGGAAGGAACAACATTCAGTACTTC CASSRDRQGRNNIQYF
TRBJ2-5 TRBV10-3 few NA TGTGCCATCAGTGTGTCCGACTCCGTGGTGGAGACCCAGTACTTC CAISVSDSVVETQYF
TRBJ2-3 TRBV7-9 once NA TGTGCCAGCAGCTTCCCGGAGAGGGGTGATACGCAGTATTTT CASSFPERGDTQYF
TRBJ2-5 TRBV20-1 NA TRBD2 TGCAGTGCACCTCCGGGACTAGGGACAGAGACCCAGTACTTC CSAPPGLGTETQYF
TRBJ1-5 TRBV7-2 NA NA TGTGCCAGCAGTTATCAGGGTGGGGCGCATCAGCCCCAGCATTTT CASSYQGGAHQPQHF
TRBJ2-7 TRBV5-1 NA NA TGCGCCAGCAGCTCCCAAGGGGCCCCCGGCCCCTACGAGCAGTACTTC CASSSQGAPGPYEQYF
TRBJ2-7 TRBV3-1 NA TRBD1 TGTGCCAGCAGCCCATTCGGACAGGGATTTGCCGAGCAGTACTTC CASSPFGQGFAEQYF
TRBJ2-1 TRBV7-2 NA TRBD1 TGTGCCAGCAGCTCCCGGACAGGTGAGAATGAGCAGTTCTTC CASSSRTGENEQFF
TRBJ2-1 TRBV10-3 few NA TGTGCCATCACCCTGGGACCCACGGGGTCTCCTTACAATGAGCAGTTCTTC CAITLGPTGSPYNEQFF
TRBJ1-5 TRBV5-1 NA TRBD1 TGCGCCAGCAGCTTGGGGCAGGGGGACCGGAATCAGCCCCAGCATTTT CASSLGQGDRNQPQHF
TRBJ1-1 TRBV7-9 few TRBD1 TGTGCCAGCAGCTTCCTGACAGGGATGAACACTGAAGCTTTCTTT CASSFLTGMNTEAFF
TRBJ2-3 TRBV7-2 few TRBD2 TGTGCCAGCAGCTTAGGGGGACTAGCGGGACTAGATACGCAGTATTTT CASSLGGLAGLDTQYF
TRBJ2-1 TRBV4-2 NA NA TGTGCCAGCAGCCAGGTGGTCCCGGGAGCTGTTAGGAATGAGCAGTTCTTC CASSQVVPGAVRNEQFF
TRBJ2-5 TRBV7-9 NA NA TGTGCCAGCAGCTTAGCGGGCTCTAGGCCCCCCCAGTACTTC CASSLAGSRPPQYF
TRBJ2-1 TRBV30 few NA TGTGCCTGGAGTGTACTGGGGCTTAGCTCCTACAATGAGCAGTTCTTC CAWSVLGLSSYNEQFF
TRBJ2-1 TRBV11-2 NA NA TGTGCCAGCAGCTTCCTCCCTCCCTACAATGAGCAGTTCTTC CASSFLPPYNEQFF
TRBJ2-1 TRBV6-1 NA TRBD2 TGTGCCAGCACCCGGTGGGCGGGAGCCGCGAGCTCCTACAATGAGCAGTTCTTC CASTRWAGAASSYNEQFF
TRBJ1-5 TRBV27 few NA TGTGCCAGCAGTAGACGGGGAAAGGGTGACAATCAGCCCCAGCATTTT CASSRRGKGDNQPQHF
TRBJ1-1 TRBV7-2 many NA TGTGCCAGCAGCGACGGCCCGAGGCGGAACACTGAAGCTTTCTTT CASSDGPRRNTEAFF
TRBJ2-2 TRBV3-1 NA NA TGTGCCAGCAGCCCCATTGGACGAGCGAACACCGGGGAGCTGTTTTTT CASSPIGRANTGELFF
TRBJ2-1 TRBV7-9 few TRBD2 TGTGCCAGCAGCTCATTTAAGAGCGGGGGGAACAATGAGCAGTTCTTC CASSSFKSGGNNEQFF
TRBJ2-3 TRBV29-1 many NA TGCAGCGTTGAAGCTCTCACAGATACGCAGTATTTT CSVEALTDTQYF
TRBJ2-5 TRBV7-2 few NA TGTGCCAGCAGCAGGGGGGGGTTTGGGGAGACCCAGTACTTC CASSRGGFGETQYF
TRBJ2-3 TRBV9 once TRBD1 TGTGCCAGCAGCGTAGGAGGGGGCAAAGATACGCAGTATTTT CASSVGGGKDTQYF
TRBJ2-7 TRBV4-3 many NA TGCGCCAGCAGCCCGTGGCCCTTGGAATCCTACGAGCAGTACTTC CASSPWPLESYEQYF
TRBJ2-1 TRBV6-1 many TRBD2 TGTGCCAGCAGTGATAGCGGGAGCTTCTACAATGAGCAGTTCTTC CASSDSGSFYNEQFF
TRBJ2-7 TRBV28 NA NA TGTGCCAGCAGTTCCAGTGGAGGGGACACCTACGAGCAGTACTTC CASSSSGGDTYEQYF
TRBJ2-5 TRBV9 NA NA TGTGCCAGCAGCGTAAGCCCCACTCGGGAGGAGACCCAGTACTTC CASSVSPTREETQYF
TRBJ2-3 TRBV2 NA TRBD2 TGTGCCAGCAGCCTGAGGACTAGCGGCCTGCCGGATACGCAGTATTTT CASSLRTSGLPDTQYF
TRBJ2-1 TRBV7-8 NA NA TGTGCCAGCAGCTTCACAAGTCGGAATGAGCAGTTCTTC CASSFTSRNEQFF
TRBJ2-5 TRBV28 NA TRBD2 TGTGCCAGCAGCCACCTACTAGCGGGGGAGGAGACCCAGTACTTC CASSHLLAGEETQYF
TRBJ2-1 TRBV30 NA TRBD1 TGTGCCTGGATCCAAGGAGGGACAGGGTATACGCAGTTCTTC CAWIQGGTGYTQFF
TRBJ2-7 TRBV5-1 few TRBD1 TGCGCCAGCAGCTGGGAAGGACAGGGGCCCTACGAGCAGTACTTC CASSWEGQGPYEQYF
TRBJ1-1 TRBV27 NA NA TGTGCCAGCAGTTCCGTGATGAACACTGAAGCTTTCTTT CASSSVMNTEAFF
TRBJ2-7 TRBV7-2 many NA TGTGCCAGCAGCTTAGTAGGGAACCTCTTTGGTGGGCAGTACTTC CASSLVGNLFGGQYF
TRBJ2-5 TRBV14 few NA TGTGCCAGCAGCCAATGGTGGGCGACTTCCGCGGAGACCCAGTACTTC CASSQWWATSAETQYF
TRBJ2-1 TRBV4-2 NA NA TGTGCCAGCAGCCCCACGACCTGGGATGAGCAGTTCTTC CASSPTTWDEQFF